These 30 T cell receptor beta chains originate from one sample sequenced in a study of PD-1 blockade in classical Hodgkin lymphoma (dated by TCRdb to the early 2020s). The time point tag for this specimen amounts to: cycle 4 day 1 (C4D1), after 6 weeks of nivolumab. Relapse after autologous stem cell transplantation had occurred in all trial patients, and cohorts A, B and C were distinguished by prior brentuximab vedotin exposure. Libraries were built with the immunoSEQ multiplex PCR assay. The immuneACCESS repertoire file appears here via TCRdb, limited to in-frame rearrangements. These files lack a portion of the clones; in checked studies, under half of the deficit traces to unresolved V genes, and the cause of the others is not known. In this sample the table shows about 64,000 clones, about 89% of which occur a single time. About a tenth of the sample is in the top ten clones. The sequencing here drew on peripheral blood mononuclear cells (PBMCs), taken before the fourth cycle of nivolumab. These receptors were collected from a human donor with classical Hodgkin lymphoma.

The chain links TRBV5-1 to TRBJ1-5; D is ambiguous. This CDR3 has 15 residues. V was shortened by 0 bases and J by 4 bases, with 11 bases between the two germline ends. CDR1 and CDR2 (germline): SGHRS, YFSETQ. CDR3 nucleotide sequence: TGCGCCAGCAGCTTGGAAGGAGATCGGAATCAGCCCCAGCATTTT. Translation: CASSLEGDRNQPQHF.

This clone appeared a single time. The V gene is TRBV12-2, the J gene TRBJ1-5; the D call in the table, TRBD1, was not verified against the DNA. TRBV12-2 is tagged as a pseudogene. CDR3 length: 15 residues. CDR3 amino acids: CASRTTGMGNQPQHF. DNA of the CDR3: TGTGCAAGTCGCACGACAGGGATGGGCAATCAGCCCCAGCATTTT.

In DNA, the CDR3 is TGTGCCAGTAGTATACGGGGGGATGCCCCCAATGAGCAGTTCTTC. The encoded protein is CASSIRGDAPNEQFF. This rearrangement joins TRBV19 to TRBJ2-1, with 7 bases that match TRBD2. Germline CDR1 reads LNHDA; CDR2 reads SQIVND (reference sequence). The CDR3 spans 15 residues. After removal of 2 bases from V and 6 bases from J, the junction contained 7 bases not matched to a gene.

This clone was counted a few times. The chain couples TRBV27 to TRBJ1-3, with D unclear. The germline gives CDR1 MNHEY, CDR2 SMNVEV (reference sequence). The ends were cut back, 2 bases at V and 3 bases at J, with 2 bases in the middle. This CDR3 region has 12 residues. The CDR3: CASSLDGNTIYF. CDR3 DNA sequence: TGTGCCAGCAGTTTAGATGGAAACACCATATATTTT.

CDR3 sequence: CASSQVTQRGTEAFF. CDR3 nucleotide sequence: TGCGCCAGCAGCCAAGTCACCCAGCGGGGGACTGAAGCTTTCTTT. The chain combines TRBV4-1 with TRBJ1-1, with D perhaps matching TRBD1 (5 bases). Germline loops: CDR1 MGHRA, CDR2 YSYEKL. The V end was cut by 1 base, the J end by 5 bases, with 14 bases between. The CDR3 spans 15 residues.

This rearrangement joins TRBV4-1 to TRBJ2-3; no firm D call. From germline, CDR1 is MGHRA and CDR2 YSYEKL. The CDR3 runs to 14 residues. V lost 4 bases, J lost 4 bases, and 12 bases lay in between. The CDR3 sequence: CASSLARNSDTQYF. The CDR3 DNA reads as TGCGCCAGCAGCCTAGCCAGAAACTCAGATACGCAGTATTTT.

The chain recombines TRBV7-9 with TRBJ2-5, with D possibly matching TRBD1 (6 bases). Between the trimmed V and J ends, which lost 5 bases and 5 bases, there was a span of 12 bases. The germline CDR1 and CDR2 sequences are SEHNR and FQNEAQ (reference sequence). The CDR3 sequence is 13 residues long. The CDR3 DNA follows: TGTGCCAGCAGCCAGGACAGTGTGGAGACCCAGTACTTC. Translation: CASSQDSVETQYF.

The rearrangement uses TRBV7-9 and TRBJ2-7; D is unresolved. The CDR3 runs to 11 residues. Germline loops: CDR1 SEHNR, CDR2 FQNEAQ (reference sequence). V dropped 5 bases and J dropped 3 bases, with 5 bases sitting between them. In DNA form, the CDR3 reads TGTGCCAGCAGCACCTACTACGAGCAGTACTTC. Translated: CASSTYYEQYF. The whole variable domain, remainder taken from reference TRBV7-9 and TRBJ2-7, is DTGVSQNPRHKITKRGQNVTFRCDPISEHNRLYWYRQTLGQGPEFLTYFQNEAQLEKSRLLSDRFSAERPKGSFSTLEIQRTEQGDSAMYLCASSTYYEQYFGPGTRLTVT.

The genes are TRBV27 and TRBJ2-6; weak D call: TRBD1 (5 bases). The CDR3 spans 15 residues. V lost 0 bases and J 2 bases, leaving 5 bases between the germline ends. Looked up from germline, CDR1 is MNHEY and CDR2 is SMNVEV (reference sequence). For the CDR3, the DNA is TGTGCCAGCAGTTTATCACAGGCTGGGGCCAACGTCCTGACTTTC. Translation gives CASSLSQAGANVLTF.

V usage is TRBV7-9 and J usage is TRBJ2-5, with 8 bases matching TRBD1. Germline lookup yields CDR1 SEHNR and CDR2 FQNEAQ (reference sequence). The CDR3 has 15 residues. Trimming took 2 bases from V and 5 from J; bases not matched to a gene: 7. The CDR3 nucleotides read TGTGCCAGCAGCTTAAGTGGCAGGGGGCGGGAGACCCAGTACTTC. It translates to CASSLSGRGRETQYF.

This clone has only one observation. J is TRBJ2-1 and V is TRBV7-2; D call uncertain. The ends were cut back, 1 base at V and 13 bases at J, with 8 bases in the middle. The CDR3 is 11 amino acids. Germline V gene sequence: CDR1 SGHTA, CDR2 FQGNSA. The CDR3 DNA reads as TGTGCCAGCAGCTTAGAGTACCCCCAGTTCTTC. Translating gives CASSLEYPQFF.

The V call is TRBV30, the J call TRBJ1-2; D is perhaps TRBD1 (6 bases). The germline CDR1 and CDR2 sequences are GTSNPN and SVGIG (reference sequence). V was cut by 3 bases and J by 3 bases, with 11 bases left in between. The CDR3 runs to 13 residues. CDR3 in amino acids: CAWSRTGHYGYTF. The DNA for the CDR3 is TGTGCCTGGAGCCGAACAGGGCACTATGGCTACACCTTC.

The rearrangement links TRBV28 to TRBJ2-3; possibly TRBD1 for D (6 bases). The CDR3 consists of 16 residues. Trimming cost V 4 bases and J 0 bases, with 14 bases left between them. CDR1 and CDR2 (germline): MDHEN, SYDVKM. In DNA form, the CDR3 reads TGTGCCAGCAGTTATTTAGGGACAATAAGCACAGATACGCAGTATTTT. Protein product: CASSYLGTISTDTQYF.

The V and J genes are TRBV11-2 and TRBJ1-1; D is unresolved. Trimming shortened V by 5 bases and J by 3 bases, and 16 bases separated the two germline ends. The CDR3 sequence is 15 residues long. The V gene's germline CDR1 is SGHAT and CDR2 FQNNGV. The CDR3 loop is CASSTHTGEDTEAFF. The CDR3 coding sequence is TGTGCCAGCAGCACCCACACCGGCGAGGACACTGAAGCTTTCTTT. Full variable domain (outside the CDR3, taken from reference TRBV11-2 and TRBJ1-1): EAGVAQSPRYKIIEKRQSVAFWCNPISGHATLYWYQQILGQGPKLLIQFQNNGVVDDSQLPKDRFSAERLKGVDSTLKIQPAKLEDSAVYLCASSTHTGEDTEAFFGQGTRLTVV.

This chain connects TRBV7-8 to TRBJ2-1; 7 positions match TRBD1. CDR1 is SGHVS and CDR2 is FQNEAQ in the germline V gene. The CDR3 is 14 amino acids. V shed 1 base and J 5 bases; nucleotides not matched to a gene: 2. Here the CDR3 reads CASSLGQGNNEQFF. The CDR3 nucleotides are TGTGCCAGCAGCTTAGGACAGGGAAACAATGAGCAGTTCTTC.

The V call is TRBV2, the J call TRBJ2-7, with D unclear. Germline lookup yields CDR1 SNHLY and CDR2 FYNNEI. V lost 3 bases to trimming and J lost 5 bases, with 11 bases between them. This CDR3 region has 13 residues. In DNA, the CDR3 is TGTGCCAGCAGTGACCAGATTCATAACGAGCAGTACTTC. It translates to CASSDQIHNEQYF.

The chain uses TRBV6-1 and TRBJ2-5; D is possibly TRBD1 (5 bases). Trimming took off 4 bases at V and 8 bases at J, with 23 bases between the two ends. There are 16 residues in the CDR3. CDR1 and CDR2 (germline): MNHNS, SASEGT. The CDR3 loop is CASSGPGQRSTETQYF. DNA of the CDR3: TGTGCCAGCAGTGGCCCCGGACAACGCTCGACGGAAACCCAGTACTTC.

V gene TRBV19 combines with J gene TRBJ1-2; 7 nucleotides match TRBD1. V lost 3 bases, J lost 3 bases, and 13 bases stayed unmatched. Germline CDR1 LNHDA, CDR2 SQIVND (reference sequence). The CDR3 is 17 amino acids. The CDR3 DNA reads as TGTGCCAGTAGTATGAATGGCCGAGGGGGCGCGGACTATGGCTACACCTTC. This sequence encodes CASSMNGRGGADYGYTF.

The V call is TRBV27, the J call TRBJ2-5, with a weak D call TRBD1 (5 bases). Germline V gene lookup returns CDR1 MNHEY and CDR2 SMNVEV (reference sequence). The ends were cut back, 3 bases at V and 2 bases at J, with 10 bases in the middle. This CDR3 region has 14 residues. The CDR3: CASSFRTSQETQYF. The CDR3 DNA follows: TGTGCCAGCAGTTTTCGGACATCGCAAGAGACCCAGTACTTC.

The rearrangement links TRBV7-9 to TRBJ2-5, with 11 bases that match TRBD2. The V gene's germline CDR1 is SEHNR and CDR2 FQNEAQ (reference sequence). The CDR3 totals 18 residues. The V and J ends lost 4 bases and 3 bases, in that order; junction bases with no gene match: 13. Written as DNA, the CDR3 is TGTGCCAGCAGCTCGCTAGGGCTAGCGGGGGGCATAGAAGAGACCCAGTACTTC. It yields the protein CASSSLGLAGGIEETQYF.

The chain couples TRBV5-4 to TRBJ1-2; possibly TRBD1 for D (6 bases). The V end lost 2 bases, the J end lost 4 bases, and 12 bases lay between the germline ends. CDR1 and CDR2 (germline): SGHNT, YYREEE (reference sequence). The CDR3 runs to 14 residues. The CDR3 sequence: CASSFSGQIYGYTF. CDR3 coding DNA: TGTGCCAGCAGCTTCTCAGGACAGATCTATGGCTACACCTTC. Variable domain in full (rest from reference TRBV5-4 and TRBJ1-2): ETGVTQSPTHLIKTRGQQVTLRCSSQSGHNTVSWYQQALGQGPQFIFQYYREEENGRGNFPPRFSGLQFPNYSSELNVNALELDDSALYLCASSFSGQIYGYTFGSGTRLTVV.

The chain has TRBV4-2 and TRBJ2-1, with unresolved D. Germline V gene sequence: CDR1 LGHNA, CDR2 YNFKEQ. The CDR3 sequence is 13 residues long. Trimming removed 0 bases from V and 4 bases from J, with 4 bases in between. The chain's CDR3 is CASSQEQYNEQFF. CDR3 DNA sequence: TGTGCCAGCAGCCAAGAACAGTACAATGAGCAGTTCTTC.

The V and J genes are TRBV4-1 and TRBJ1-3, with unresolved D. Trimming shortened V by 6 bases and J by 4 bases, and 7 bases separated the two germline ends. Germline CDR1 is MGHRA and CDR2 is YSYEKL. The CDR3 spans 12 residues. CDR3 DNA: TGCGCCAGCAGGGACGGAGGAAACACCATATATTTT. As protein: CASRDGGNTIYF.

This clone occurred once. V usage is TRBV5-1 and J usage is TRBJ2-3; D is undetermined. This CDR3 has 12 residues. Trimming took off 0 bases at V and 4 bases at J, with 3 bases between the two ends. Germline V lookup: CDR1 SGHRS, CDR2 YFSETQ. As DNA, the CDR3 is TGCGCCAGCAGCTTGGTCTCAGATACGCAGTATTTT. It yields the protein CASSLVSDTQYF.

The V and J genes are TRBV30 and TRBJ1-1; no clear D. The CDR3 runs to 15 residues. Trimming cost V 1 base and J 1 base, with 13 bases left between them. Germline lookup yields CDR1 GTSNPN and CDR2 SVGIG (reference sequence). CDR3 sequence: CAWSGDSYENTEAFF. The CDR3 region has the DNA TGTGCCTGGAGTGGAGACTCTTATGAGAACACTGAAGCTTTCTTT.

The chain employs TRBV7-6 and TRBJ1-6; 11 bases fit TRBD1. J was trimmed by 10 bases and V by 7 bases; bases with no gene match: 21. The CDR3 sequence is 19 residues long. CDR1 is SGHVS, CDR2 FNYEAQ, per germline. Here the CDR3 reads CASIPFKDRGRREDSPLHF. CDR3 DNA sequence: TGTGCCAGCATCCCCTTTAAGGACAGGGGGCGCCGGGAGGACTCACCCCTCCACTTT.

This clone was counted a single time. This chain connects TRBV4-1 to TRBJ2-3; no reliable D call. This CDR3 has 14 residues. Between the trimmed V and J ends, which lost 5 bases and 1 base, there was a span of 10 bases. The V gene's germline CDR1 is MGHRA and CDR2 YSYEKL. In DNA form, the CDR3 reads TGCGCCAGCAGCAGAAATTTACGCACAGATACGCAGTATTTT. Residues: CASSRNLRTDTQYF.

V and J are TRBV7-8 and TRBJ2-1; maybe TRBD1 (6 bases). The germline V gene encodes CDR1 SGHVS and CDR2 FQNEAQ. The V and J ends lost 8 bases and 7 bases respectively, with 18 bases between them. This CDR3 region has 14 residues. CDR3 amino acids: CASSPRDTQNEQFF. CDR3 in DNA: TGTGCCAGCTCCCCGAGGGACACCCAAAATGAGCAGTTCTTC.

The rearrangement links TRBV15 to TRBJ1-1; D is possibly TRBD1 (5 bases). V was pared by 1 base and J by 1 base, with 10 bases between. The CDR3 is 15 residues long. The germline CDR1 and CDR2 sequences are LNHNV and YYDKDF (reference sequence). The CDR3: CATSRGLGRNTEAFF. The CDR3, as DNA: TGTGCCACCAGCAGAGGGTTGGGGCGGAACACTGAAGCTTTCTTT.

The count of this clone is one. The rearrangement links TRBV9 to TRBJ2-1; 7 bases align to TRBD2. Unmatched junction bases numbered 4, after V lost 5 bases and J lost 8 bases. The V gene's germline CDR1 is SGDLS and CDR2 YYNGEE. This CDR3 is built from 12 residues. For the CDR3, the DNA is TGTGCCAGCAGTGCCCGGGAGGATGAGCAGTTCTTC. Translating it yields CASSAREDEQFF.